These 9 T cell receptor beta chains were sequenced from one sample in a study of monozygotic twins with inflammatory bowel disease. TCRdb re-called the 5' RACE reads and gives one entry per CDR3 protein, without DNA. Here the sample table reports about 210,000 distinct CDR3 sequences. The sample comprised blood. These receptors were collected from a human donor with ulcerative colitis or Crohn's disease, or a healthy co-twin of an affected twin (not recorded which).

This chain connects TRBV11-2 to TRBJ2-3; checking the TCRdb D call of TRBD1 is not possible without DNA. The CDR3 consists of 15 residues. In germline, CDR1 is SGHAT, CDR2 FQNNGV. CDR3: CASSLGLGTTDTQYF.

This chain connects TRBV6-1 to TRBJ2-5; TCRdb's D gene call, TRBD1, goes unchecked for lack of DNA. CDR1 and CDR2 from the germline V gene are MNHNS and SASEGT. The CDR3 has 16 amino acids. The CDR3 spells CASSPNRVFGQETQYF.

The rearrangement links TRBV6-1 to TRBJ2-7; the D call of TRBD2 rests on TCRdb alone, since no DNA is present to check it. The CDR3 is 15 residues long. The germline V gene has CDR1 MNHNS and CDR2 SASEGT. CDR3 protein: CASNPPNGLMGEQYF.

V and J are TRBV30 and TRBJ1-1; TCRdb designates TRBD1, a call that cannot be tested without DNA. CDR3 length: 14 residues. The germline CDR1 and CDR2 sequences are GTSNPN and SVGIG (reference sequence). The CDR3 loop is CAWSVGGSGTGAFF.

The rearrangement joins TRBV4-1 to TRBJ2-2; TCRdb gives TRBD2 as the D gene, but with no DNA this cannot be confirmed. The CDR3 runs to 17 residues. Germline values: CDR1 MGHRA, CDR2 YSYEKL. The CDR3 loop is CASSPYHSGGNTGELFF.

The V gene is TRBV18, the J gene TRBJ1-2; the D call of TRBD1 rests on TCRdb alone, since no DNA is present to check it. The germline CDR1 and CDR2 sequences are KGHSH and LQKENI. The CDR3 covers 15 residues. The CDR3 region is CASSQEGGPNYGYTF.

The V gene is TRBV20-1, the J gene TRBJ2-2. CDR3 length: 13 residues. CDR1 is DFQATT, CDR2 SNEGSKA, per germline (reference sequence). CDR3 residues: CSARESTNGELFF.

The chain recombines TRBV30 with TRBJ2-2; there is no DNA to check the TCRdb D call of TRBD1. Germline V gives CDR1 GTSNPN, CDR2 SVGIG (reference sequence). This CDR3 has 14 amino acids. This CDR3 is CAWDGTGGDGELFF.

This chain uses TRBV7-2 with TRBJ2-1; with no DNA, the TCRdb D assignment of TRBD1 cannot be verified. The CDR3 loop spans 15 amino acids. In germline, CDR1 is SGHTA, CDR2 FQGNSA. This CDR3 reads CASSLSGVKAGEQFF.